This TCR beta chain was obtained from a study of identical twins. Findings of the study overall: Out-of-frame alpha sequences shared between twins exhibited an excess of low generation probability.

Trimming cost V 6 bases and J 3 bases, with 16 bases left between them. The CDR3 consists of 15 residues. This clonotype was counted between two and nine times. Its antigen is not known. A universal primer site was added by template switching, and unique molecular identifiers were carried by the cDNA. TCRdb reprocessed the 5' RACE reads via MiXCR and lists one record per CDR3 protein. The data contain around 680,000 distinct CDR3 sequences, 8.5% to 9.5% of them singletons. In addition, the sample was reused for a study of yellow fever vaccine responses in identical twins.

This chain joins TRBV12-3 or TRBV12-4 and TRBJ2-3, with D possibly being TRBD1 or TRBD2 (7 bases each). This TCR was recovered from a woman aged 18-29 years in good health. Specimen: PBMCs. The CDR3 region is CASSRLRGGTDTQYF. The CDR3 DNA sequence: TGTGCCAGCAGCCGCCTCAGGGGGGGAACAGATACGCAGTATTTT.